The sequence of this T cell receptor beta chain was determined in a study of blood T cell repertoires in COVID-19. Across the whole study: Some COVID-19 samples were acute and others convalescent; all came from the United States, Italy and Spain. T cells, B-cell-depleted T cells, or PBMCs provided the cDNA or gDNA that served as material.

Source study methods: Amplification from reference gene primers served as the basis for estimated nucleated cell counts. The repertoire was sequenced with immunoSEQ multiplex PCR; TCRdb's copy has only in-frame clones and lacks some. V, J and clone size are taken as reported in that table, and D and trimming were inferred from the DNA itself. The sample has 200,000 to 300,000 clones, 88% seen once. CDR3 length: 12 residues. Trimming took 6 bases from V and 5 from J, leaving 11 bases between them. The chain joins TRBV12-3 or TRBV12-4 to TRBJ2-7; D possibly corresponds to TRBD2 (6 bases). The clonotype comes from a man aged 60 to 69 who had recovered from COVID-19. The sample consisted of peripheral blood. The CDR3 is CASRSTGDEQYF. As DNA, the CDR3 is TGTGCCAGCAGGTCCACGGGGGACGAGCAGTACTTC.